Following are 18 T cell receptor beta chains from one sample sequenced in a study of T cell responses to AZD1222 COVID-19 vaccine. Measured with immunoSEQ multiplex PCR; TCRdb has only the in-frame clones, and not every one. The sample lists 90,000 to 150,000 clones; approximately 87% were seen once. Sequenced material: peripheral blood, taken on day 0 of AZD1222 vaccination. These receptors were obtained from an adult in good health.

This chain links TRBV2 with TRBJ1-2; 8 bases fit TRBD1. Germline V lookup: CDR1 SNHLY, CDR2 FYNNEI. The CDR3 contains 14 residues. Trimming removed 6 bases from V and 4 bases from J; junction bases left unmatched: 7. The CDR3 is CASRAETGGYGYTF. In nucleotides, the CDR3 is TGTGCCAGCAGAGCGGAAACAGGGGGCTATGGCTACACCTTC.

The chain recombines TRBV6-5 with TRBJ1-6; D is ambiguous. Germline V gene lookup returns CDR1 MNHEY and CDR2 SVGAGI. This CDR3 comprises 15 residues. The V end lost 6 bases, the J end lost 0 bases, and 9 bases lay between the germline ends. CDR3 DNA sequence: TGTGCCAGCAGAGGAGAGAGCTCCTATAATTCACCCCTCCACTTT. This sequence encodes CASRGESSYNSPLHF.

The chain joins TRBV28 to TRBJ2-1, with unresolved D. The CDR3 consists of 13 residues. The germline V and J ends were trimmed by 5 bases and 6 bases, with 11 bases remaining between them. Germline CDR1 MDHEN, CDR2 SYDVKM. This chain's CDR3 is CASSLVSPNEQFF. CDR3 coding DNA: TGTGCCAGCAGTCTAGTTTCCCCCAATGAGCAGTTCTTC.

J is TRBJ2-1 and V is TRBV28; D gene ambiguous. CDR3 length: 20 residues. The V and J ends lost 4 bases and 0 bases respectively, with 25 bases between them. Germline CDR1 MDHEN, CDR2 SYDVKM. The CDR3 region is CASSSSLTWSVVGSYNEQFF. As DNA, the CDR3 is TGTGCCAGCAGTTCTAGTCTCACATGGAGTGTAGTGGGCTCCTACAATGAGCAGTTCTTC.

The genes are TRBV29-1 and TRBJ1-5, with 9 bases aligning to TRBD1. V lost 6 bases, J lost 3 bases, and 3 bases stayed unmatched. Germline values: CDR1 SQVTM, CDR2 ANQGSEA. The CDR3 sequence is 13 residues long. CDR3 DNA: TGCAGCGTCCGGACAGGGGACAATCAGCCCCAGCATTTT. Translation: CSVRTGDNQPQHF.

This chain uses TRBV7-8 with TRBJ1-3, with TRBD1 identical over 7 bases. J was trimmed by 8 bases and V by 6 bases; bases with no gene match: 7. The germline V gene encodes CDR1 SGHVS and CDR2 FQNEAQ. This CDR3 region has 13 residues. The CDR3 loop is CASSQRTGHTIYF. The DNA for the CDR3 is TGTGCCAGCAGTCAGAGGACAGGACACACCATATATTTT.

The J gene is TRBJ2-1, the V gene TRBV9; 8 positions match TRBD2. From germline, CDR1 is SGDLS and CDR2 YYNGEE. The CDR3 spans 16 residues. V was pared by 3 bases and J by 0 bases, with 5 bases of the junction left unmatched. For the CDR3, the DNA is TGTGCCAGCAGCGCCGGACTAGCTGGCTCCTACAATGAGCAGTTCTTC. Translating gives CASSAGLAGSYNEQFF.

The J gene is TRBJ2-7, the V gene TRBV5-6; perhaps TRBD1 as D (5 bases). The length of the CDR3 is 12 residues. The germline V and J ends were trimmed by 1 base and 3 bases, with 5 bases remaining between them. Germline V gene lookup returns CDR1 SGHDT and CDR2 YYEEEE. The CDR3 sequence: CASSLQGYEQYF. CDR3 bases: TGTGCCAGCAGCTTGCAGGGCTACGAGCAGTACTTC.

The chain combines TRBV5-1 with TRBJ1-1; 7 bases match TRBD1. Germline loops: CDR1 SGHRS, CDR2 YFSETQ. The CDR3 is made up of 17 amino acids. V lost 0 bases, J lost 0 bases, and 8 bases stayed unmatched. The CDR3 protein is CASSLGWGQSMNTEAFF. The CDR3 DNA is TGCGCCAGCAGCTTGGGGTGGGGACAGAGTATGAACACTGAAGCTTTCTTT. Complete variable domain (other parts from reference TRBV5-1 and TRBJ1-1): KAGVTQTPRYLIKTRGQQVTLSCSPISGHRSVSWYQQTPGQGLQFLFEYFSETQRNKGNFPGRFSGRQFSNSRSEMNVSTLELGDSALYLCASSLGWGQSMNTEAFFGQGTRLTVV.

J is TRBJ2-1 and V is TRBV5-1; 15 bases line up with TRBD2. The CDR3 consists of 19 residues. Germline CDR1 SGHRS, CDR2 YFSETQ. Losses at the gene ends were 0 bases for V and 7 bases for J; bases not matched to a gene: 11. CDR3 DNA: TGCGCCAGCAGCTTGGTCCCGGGACTAGCGGGAGGATGGGAGAATGAGCAGTTCTTC. Encoded protein: CASSLVPGLAGGWENEQFF.

The chain links TRBV25-1 to TRBJ2-1; D possibly corresponds to TRBD1 (5 bases). CDR1 MGHDK and CDR2 SYGVNS come from the germline V gene. This CDR3 is built from 14 residues. Deletions cut 2 bases from V and 5 bases from J, with 10 bases between. CDR3 nucleotide sequence: TGTGCCAGCAGTGAAGGGGCTACCAACAATGAGCAGTTCTTC. It codes for CASSEGATNNEQFF.

The chain combines TRBV3-1 (or the pseudogene TRBV3-2) with TRBJ2-5, with D perhaps assigned TRBD1 or TRBD2 (5 bases each). This CDR3 has 14 amino acids. The V end was cut by 7 bases, the J end by 2 bases, with 14 bases between. Per germline, CDR1 LGHDT and CDR2 YNNKEL (reference sequence). CDR3 coding DNA: TGTGCCAGCATCCGAAGGGACGGTCAAGAGACCCAGTACTTC. Translated, it gives CASIRRDGQETQYF.

This chain connects TRBV5-6 to TRBJ2-1; the D gene is possibly TRBD1 (5 bases). Trimming stripped 4 bases from V and 6 bases from J, with 14 bases between. The germline gives CDR1 SGHDT, CDR2 YYEEEE. This CDR3 has 14 amino acids. The CDR3 here is CASSPTAPSNEQFF. The DNA of the CDR3 is TGTGCCAGCAGCCCGACAGCGCCCAGCAATGAGCAGTTCTTC.

The chain is built from TRBV4-3 and TRBJ2-2; D is possibly TRBD2 (6 bases). Germline loops: CDR1 LGHNA, CDR2 YSLEER. The CDR3 covers 15 residues. Trimming shortened V by 2 bases and J by 5 bases, and 12 bases separated the two germline ends. The chain's CDR3 is CASSQIVGGTGELFF. The CDR3 DNA follows: TGCGCCAGCAGCCAAATAGTGGGAGGAACCGGGGAGCTGTTTTTT.

The chain is built from TRBV28 and TRBJ1-2; 8 bases line up with TRBD1. This CDR3 comprises 14 residues. Germline V lookup: CDR1 MDHEN, CDR2 SYDVKM. Unmatched junction bases numbered 5, after V lost 6 bases and J lost 2 bases. The CDR3 DNA follows: TGTGCCAGCAGCAGGACAGGGAGGAACTATGGCTACACCTTC. It is translated as CASSRTGRNYGYTF.

The chain combines TRBV28 with TRBJ1-5; D possibly corresponds to TRBD1 (6 bases). V was trimmed by 4 bases and J by 5 bases, leaving 15 bases between them. The CDR3 sequence is 15 residues long. Germline CDR1 and CDR2: MDHEN and SYDVKM. CDR3 in amino acids: CASSSLLGAHQPQHF. The DNA of the CDR3 is TGTGCCAGCAGTTCGCTCCTGGGGGCGCATCAGCCCCAGCATTTT. Complete variable domain (other parts from reference TRBV28 and TRBJ1-5): DVKVTQSSRYLVKRTGEKVFLECVQDMDHENMFWYRQDPGLGLRLIYFSYDVKMKEKGDIPEGYSVSREKKERFSLILESASTNQTSMYLCASSSLLGAHQPQHFGDGTRLSIL.

The V call is TRBV5-1, the J call TRBJ2-2; no clear D gene. V was shortened by 1 base and J by 0 bases, with 7 bases between the two germline ends. CDR3 length: 15 amino acids. Germline CDR1 reads SGHRS; CDR2 reads YFSETQ. DNA of the CDR3: TGCGCCAGCAGCTTGCAACAGACGAACACCGGGGAGCTGTTTTTT. It translates to CASSLQQTNTGELFF.

This clone was seen just once. V and J are TRBV25-1 and TRBJ1-5, with no clear D. The CDR3 runs to 13 residues. The V gene's germline CDR1 is MGHDK and CDR2 SYGVNS. With 5 bases removed from V and 7 bases from J, the gap between germline ends came to 12 bases. CDR3 in amino acids: CASSPLKGQPQHF. The CDR3 nucleotides are TGTGCCAGCAGTCCCCTGAAAGGACAGCCCCAGCATTTT.